This T cell receptor (beta chain) was retrieved from a study of regulatory T cells in long-lasting Graves disease. As to time point: newly diagnosed GD, antithyroid drugs for less than 3 months. TCR sequences were obtained from RNA taken from PBMCs. CDR3 length: 15 amino acids. Germline V lookup: CDR1 MNHEY, CDR2 SVGAGI. The V end lost 1 base, the J end lost 4 bases, and 10 bases lay between the germline ends. The sample holds a few counts of this clonotype. Libraries of TCR beta came from iRepertoire HTBI primers plus Arm-PCR of CDR3 regions. TCRdb used MiXCR to reprocess the multiplex PCR reads, holding one entry per CDR3 protein. The profile shows hundreds of thousands of distinct CDR3 sequences, approximately 15% of them singletons. These data were also reused for a study on T cells in Graves' hyperthyroidism and ophthalmopathy. As that study records: The model's output predicted ophthalmopathy at a median of roughly 6.9 months prior to onset.

The clonotype originates from a woman aged 25 to 39 with Graves disease. The sequencing here drew on peripheral blood mononuclear cells (PBMCs), taken at new diagnosis, from a patient treated with antithyroid drugs. The chain carries TRBV6-5 and TRBJ2-2, with a tentative D call TRBD2 (5 bases). The CDR3: CASSYWGAGTGELFF. The CDR3 nucleotides are TGTGCCAGCAGTTACTGGGGTGCGGGCACCGGGGAGCTGTTTTTT.